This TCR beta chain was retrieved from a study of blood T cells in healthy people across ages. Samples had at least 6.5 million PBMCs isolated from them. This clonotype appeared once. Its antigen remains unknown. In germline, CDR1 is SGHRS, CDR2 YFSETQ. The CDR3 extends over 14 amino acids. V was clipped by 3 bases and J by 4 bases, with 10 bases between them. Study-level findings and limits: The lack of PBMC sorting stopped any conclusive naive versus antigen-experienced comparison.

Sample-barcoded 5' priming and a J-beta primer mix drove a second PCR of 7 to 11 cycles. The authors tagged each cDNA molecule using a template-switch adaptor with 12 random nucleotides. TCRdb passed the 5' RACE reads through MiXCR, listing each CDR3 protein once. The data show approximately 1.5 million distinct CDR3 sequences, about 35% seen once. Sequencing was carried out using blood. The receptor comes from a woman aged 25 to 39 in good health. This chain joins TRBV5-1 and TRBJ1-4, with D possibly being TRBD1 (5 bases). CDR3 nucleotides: TGCGCCAGCAGCTCGGGACGGCTTAATGAAAAACTGTTTTTT. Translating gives CASSSGRLNEKLFF.